The present T cell receptor (beta chain) was sequenced within a study of OX40 agonist ivuxolimab in advanced cancers. Some clones are missing from TCRdb's copy, which holds only in-frame ones; the method was immunoSEQ multiplex PCR. The sample carries 14,000 to 15,000 clones, under 95% recorded once. Overall study findings and caveats: Determination of antigen specificity was not performed for the expanded peripheral T cells. CD8+ T cells showed, on average, more clonal expansion than CD4+ cells.

A note on this clone: Its matching antigen is unknown.

Sequenced material: CD4+ or CD8+ T cells sorted from blood, taken in a trial of the OX40 agonist ivuxolimab. The TCR originated in an adult with an advanced solid tumor such as melanoma, head and neck, liver or kidney cancer.

In DNA form, the CDR3 reads TGTGCCAGCAGCTTAAGCAGAGACACAGATACGCAGTATTTT. This translates into CASSLSRDTDTQYF. The chain joins TRBV7-3 to TRBJ2-3; no firm D call. The germline CDR1 and CDR2 sequences are SGHTA and FQGTGA. V dropped 1 base and J dropped 2 bases, with 7 bases sitting between them. There are 14 residues in the CDR3. The complete variable domain, with remaining parts taken from reference TRBV7-3 and TRBJ2-3, reads GAGVSQTPSNKVTEKGKYVELRCDPISGHTALYWYRQSLGQGPEFLIYFQGTGAADDSGLPNDRFFAVRPEGSVSTLKIQRTERGDSAVYLCASSLSRDTDTQYFGPGTRLTVL.